This TCR beta chain was sequenced in a study of T cell responses to AZD1222 COVID-19 vaccine. Whole-study findings and limits: Seropositivity was recorded at baseline in only a handful of AZD1222 recipients.

In regard to this clone: Antigen specificity is unknown.

This CDR3 region has 16 residues. V dropped 3 bases and J dropped 3 bases, with 17 bases sitting between them. The germline CDR1 and CDR2 sequences are SGHAT and FQNNGV. The table came from immunoSEQ multiplex PCR; TCRdb's copy has only in-frame clones and leaves some out. The sample yields about 120,000 clones, 80% to 90% seen once. Here the sequenced sample was peripheral blood, taken on day 0 of AZD1222 vaccination. The rearrangement links TRBV11-2 to TRBJ1-2; D ambiguous. The sequence was collected from an adult in good health. The CDR3 protein is CASSFRPGERDYGYTF. CDR3 DNA: TGTGCCAGCAGCTTCCGGCCGGGCGAGCGGGACTATGGCTACACCTTC.